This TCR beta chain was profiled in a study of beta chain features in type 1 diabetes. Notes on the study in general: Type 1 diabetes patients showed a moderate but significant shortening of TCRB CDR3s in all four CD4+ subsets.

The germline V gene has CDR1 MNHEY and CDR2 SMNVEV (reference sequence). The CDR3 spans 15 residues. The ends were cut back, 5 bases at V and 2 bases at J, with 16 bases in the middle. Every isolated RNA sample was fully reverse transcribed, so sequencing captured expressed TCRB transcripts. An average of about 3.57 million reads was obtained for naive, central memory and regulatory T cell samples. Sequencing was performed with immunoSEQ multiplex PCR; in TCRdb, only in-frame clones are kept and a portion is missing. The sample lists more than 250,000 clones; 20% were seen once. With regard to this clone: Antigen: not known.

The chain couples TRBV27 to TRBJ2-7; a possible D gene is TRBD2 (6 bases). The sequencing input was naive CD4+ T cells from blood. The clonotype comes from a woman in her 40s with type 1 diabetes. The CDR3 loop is CASSPITGEPYEQYF. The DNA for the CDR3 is TGTGCCAGCAGTCCGATAACGGGAGAACCCTACGAGCAGTACTTC.